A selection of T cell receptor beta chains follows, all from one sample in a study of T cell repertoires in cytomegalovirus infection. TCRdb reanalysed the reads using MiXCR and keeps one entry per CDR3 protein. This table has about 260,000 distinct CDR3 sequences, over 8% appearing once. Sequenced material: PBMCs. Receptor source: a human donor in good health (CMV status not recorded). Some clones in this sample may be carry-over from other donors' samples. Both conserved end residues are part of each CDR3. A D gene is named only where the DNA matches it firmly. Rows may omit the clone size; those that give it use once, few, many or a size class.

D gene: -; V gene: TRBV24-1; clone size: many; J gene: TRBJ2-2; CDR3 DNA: TGTGCCACCAGTGACCAGGGGAAGTTTAACGGGGAGCTGTTTTTT; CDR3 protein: CATSDQGKFNGELFF
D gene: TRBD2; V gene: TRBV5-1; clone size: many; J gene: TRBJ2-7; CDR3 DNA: TGCGCCAGCAAAAGCGGGGGGTACTCCTACGAGCAGTACTTC; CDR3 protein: CASKSGGYSYEQYF
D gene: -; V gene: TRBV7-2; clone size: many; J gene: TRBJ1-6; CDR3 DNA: TGTGCCAGCAGCTTAGACGTACAGCCCTATAATTCACCCCTCCACTTT; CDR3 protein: CASSLDVQPYNSPLHF
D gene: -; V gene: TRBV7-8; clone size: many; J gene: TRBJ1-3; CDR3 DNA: TGTGCCAGCAGCCCCACGACATGGGGAAACACCATATATTTT; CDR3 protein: CASSPTTWGNTIYF
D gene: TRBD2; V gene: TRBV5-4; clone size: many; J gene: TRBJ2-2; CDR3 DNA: TGTGCCAGCAGCATGTTGGGACTAGCGGACACCGGGGAGCTGTTTTTT; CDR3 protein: CASSMLGLADTGELFF
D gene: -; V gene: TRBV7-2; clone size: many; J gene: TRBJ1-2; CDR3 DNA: TGTGCCAGCAGCTCCCTGTATGGCTACACCTTC; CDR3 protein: CASSSLYGYTF
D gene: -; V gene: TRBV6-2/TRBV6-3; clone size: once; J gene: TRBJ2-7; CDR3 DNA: TGTGCCAGCAGATACTCAGGGTATGACCGGTACGAGCAGTACTTC; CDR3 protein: CASRYSGYDRYEQYF
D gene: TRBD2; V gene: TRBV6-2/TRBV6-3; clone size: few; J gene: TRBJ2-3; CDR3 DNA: TGTGCCAGCAGTTCCGGGACTAGCGGGAGGGCCAAAGATACGCAGTATTTT; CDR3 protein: CASSSGTSGRAKDTQYF
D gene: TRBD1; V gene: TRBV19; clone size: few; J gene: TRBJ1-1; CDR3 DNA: TGTGCCAGTAGACTCGACAGGGCGCCTATGAACACTGAAGCTTTCTTT; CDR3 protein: CASRLDRAPMNTEAFF
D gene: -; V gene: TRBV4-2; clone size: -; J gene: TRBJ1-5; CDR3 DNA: TGTGCCAGCAGCCAAGTCGGGGGGTCTGAGGACAATCAGCCCCAGCATTTT; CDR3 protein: CASSQVGGSEDNQPQHF
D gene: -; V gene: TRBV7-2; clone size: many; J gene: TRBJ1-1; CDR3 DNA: TGTGCCAGCAGCTTAGAAGGGGCCAGGACTGAAGCTTTCTTT; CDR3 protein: CASSLEGARTEAFF
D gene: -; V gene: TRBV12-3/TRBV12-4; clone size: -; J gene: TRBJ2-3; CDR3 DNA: TGTGCCAGCAGTTTAGCGGCACAGCAGAATACGCAGTATTTT; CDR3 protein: CASSLAAQQNTQYF
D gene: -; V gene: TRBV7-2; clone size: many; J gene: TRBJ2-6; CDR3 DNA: TGTGCCAGCAGCCCACAGTCCGGATCTGGGGCCAACGTCCTGACTTTC; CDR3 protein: CASSPQSGSGANVLTF
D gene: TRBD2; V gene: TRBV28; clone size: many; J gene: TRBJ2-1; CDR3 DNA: TGTGCCAGCAGTCGGGGGGGCCGTAATGAGCAGTTCTTC; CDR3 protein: CASSRGGRNEQFF
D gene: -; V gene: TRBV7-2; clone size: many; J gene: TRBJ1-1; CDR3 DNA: TGTGCCAGCTCGGAGAAGGGGTTGGGAACTGAAGCTTTCTTT; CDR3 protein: CASSEKGLGTEAFF
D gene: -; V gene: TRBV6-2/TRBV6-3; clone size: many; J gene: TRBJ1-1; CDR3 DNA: TGTGCCAGCAGTGAAACAGCGAACACTGAAGCTTTCTTT; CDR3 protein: CASSETANTEAFF
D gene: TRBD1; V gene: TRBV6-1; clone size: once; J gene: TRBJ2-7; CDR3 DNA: TGTGCCAGCAGTACCCCGGGACAGACCTACGAGCAGTACTTC; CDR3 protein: CASSTPGQTYEQYF
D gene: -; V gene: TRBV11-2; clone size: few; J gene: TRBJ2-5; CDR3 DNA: TGTGCCAGCAGCTTAGGTGGGAGTGTGCGGAACCGACAAGAGACCCAGTACTTC; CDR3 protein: CASSLGGSVRNRQETQYF
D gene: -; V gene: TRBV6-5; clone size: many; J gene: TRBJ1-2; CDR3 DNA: TGTGCCAGCACTCTCCTGCTCGGGCAGGGGATCTATGGCTACACCTTC; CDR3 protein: CASTLLLGQGIYGYTF
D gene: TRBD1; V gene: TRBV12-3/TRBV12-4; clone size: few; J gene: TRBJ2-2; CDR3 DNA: TGTGCCAGCAGGCCCGGGACAGGAAGTACCGGGGAGCTGTTTTTT; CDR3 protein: CASRPGTGSTGELFF
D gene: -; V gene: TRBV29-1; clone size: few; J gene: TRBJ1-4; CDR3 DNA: TGCAGCGTTGTGAAGGGGGTCGGGGAAAAACTGTTTTTT; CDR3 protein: CSVVKGVGEKLFF
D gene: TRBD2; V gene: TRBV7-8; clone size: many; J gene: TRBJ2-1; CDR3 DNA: TGTGCCAGCAGCGCTAGCGGGACCCACAATGAGCAGTTCTTC; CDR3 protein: CASSASGTHNEQFF
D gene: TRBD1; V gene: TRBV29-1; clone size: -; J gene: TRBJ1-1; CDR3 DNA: TGCAGCGTGGCTCGACAGGGAGGAAGATGGGCTTTCTTT; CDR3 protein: CSVARQGGRWAFF
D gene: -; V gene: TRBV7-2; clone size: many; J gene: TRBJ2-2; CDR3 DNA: TGTGCCAGCAGCAGAAATACGCTTGGAGGGTCGAGCACCGGGGAGCTGTTTTTT; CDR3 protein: CASSRNTLGGSSTGELFF
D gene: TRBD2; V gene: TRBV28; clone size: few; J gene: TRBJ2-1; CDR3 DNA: TGTGCCAGCAGTTTTTTTGGCGGGGGGGTGTATGAGCAGTTCTTC; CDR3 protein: CASSFFGGGVYEQFF
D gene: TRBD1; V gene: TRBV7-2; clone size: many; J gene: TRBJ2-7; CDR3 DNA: TGTGCCAGCAGCTTTAAGACAGGGTGGGTCGAGCAGTACTTC; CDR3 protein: CASSFKTGWVEQYF
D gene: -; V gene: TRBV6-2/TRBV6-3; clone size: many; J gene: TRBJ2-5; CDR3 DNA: TGTGCCAGCAGTTCTACAGGGATGGGGGAGACCCAGTACTTC; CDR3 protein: CASSSTGMGETQYF